These 17 T cell receptor beta chains came from one sample sequenced in a study of OX40 agonist ivuxolimab in advanced cancers. Assay: immunoSEQ multiplex PCR; the TCRdb copy retains only in-frame clones and omits some. This table holds tens of thousands of clones, about 90% found once. The specimen was CD4+ or CD8+ T cells sorted from blood, collected in a trial of the OX40 agonist ivuxolimab. These receptors all stem from an adult with an advanced solid tumor such as melanoma, head and neck, liver or kidney cancer.

The rearrangement uses TRBV28 and TRBJ2-7; D could derive from TRBD1 or TRBD2 (5 bases each). Trimming left V 5 bases short and J 7 bases short, with 21 bases between. The germline gives CDR1 MDHEN, CDR2 SYDVKM. The CDR3 contains 15 residues. The CDR3 here is CASSTRRGSVGEQYF. In nucleotides, the CDR3 is TGTGCCAGCAGTACCAGACGGGGCTCTGTGGGGGAGCAGTACTTC.

The chain recombines TRBV19 with TRBJ1-5; TRBD1 matches at 7 bases. CDR1 and CDR2 from the germline V gene are LNHDA and SQIVND (reference sequence). After removal of 6 bases from V and 3 bases from J, the junction contained 8 bases not matched to a gene. This CDR3 has 15 amino acids. In DNA form, the CDR3 reads TGTGCCAGTAGCTCCGGGACAGCTCTCAATCAGCCCCAGCATTTT. This gives the protein CASSSGTALNQPQHF.

The chain combines TRBV18 with TRBJ2-7, with D perhaps matching TRBD1 or TRBD2 (5 bases each). The CDR3 length is 13 residues. The ends were cut back, 4 bases at V and 6 bases at J, with 13 bases in the middle. The germline V gene encodes CDR1 KGHSH and CDR2 LQKENI. The CDR3 DNA reads as TGTGCCAGCTCACAAACCTGGGGACCCGAGCAGTACTTC. Its protein product is CASSQTWGPEQYF.

Only one count was recorded for this clone. The chain links TRBV19 to TRBJ1-1; possible D gene TRBD1, 6 bases. V was shortened by 1 base and J by 0 bases, with 9 bases between the two germline ends. There are 15 residues in the CDR3. Germline-derived CDR1 and CDR2 are LNHDA and SQIVND (reference sequence). CDR3 sequence reads: CASSIGGTMNTEAFF. The DNA of the CDR3 is TGTGCCAGTAGTATAGGGGGGACAATGAACACTGAAGCTTTCTTT.

This clone was detected a few times. The chain has TRBV5-1 and TRBJ1-5; possibly TRBD1 for D (6 bases). This CDR3 is built from 14 residues. The V and J ends lost 0 bases and 7 bases respectively, with 11 bases between them. Germline V gene lookup returns CDR1 SGHRS and CDR2 YFSETQ. The CDR3 spells CASSLEGGGQPQHF. CDR3 nucleotides: TGCGCCAGCAGCTTGGAAGGGGGGGGCCAGCCCCAGCATTTT.

This clone is medium-sized by share. Other nucleotide sequences from this sample produce the same CDR3. The V call is TRBV5-6, the J call TRBJ2-7; D unresolved. Germline values: CDR1 SGHDT, CDR2 YYEEEE. The CDR3 sequence is 11 residues long. Trimming took off 0 bases at V and 6 bases at J, with 4 bases between the two ends. The CDR3: CASSLATEQYF. In nucleotides, the CDR3 is TGTGCCAGCAGCTTGGCCACCGAGCAGTACTTC.

The chain uses TRBV19 and TRBJ2-7, with TRBD2 matching 9 bases. V was pared by 1 base and J by 2 bases, with 3 bases of the junction left unmatched. CDR3 length equals 15 residues. Germline V gene sequence: CDR1 LNHDA, CDR2 SQIVND (reference sequence). The CDR3 nucleotides are TGTGCCAGTAGTATAGTAGCGGGAGCCCCCTACGAGCAGTACTTC. It codes for CASSIVAGAPYEQYF.

The V gene is TRBV10-2, the J gene TRBJ1-2, with D possibly matching TRBD1 (5 bases). V lost 2 bases and J lost 8, with 15 bases in between. This CDR3 is built from 14 residues. Germline V lookup: CDR1 WSHSY, CDR2 SAAADI. The DNA for the CDR3 is TGCGCCAGCAGTGAGGGAGGGGCTCCGTGGGGCTACACCTTC. Protein product: CASSEGGAPWGYTF.

This chain uses TRBV28 with TRBJ1-2; the D gene is possibly TRBD1 (6 bases). The CDR3 runs 12 residues. The V and J ends lost 1 base and 7 bases respectively, with 7 bases between them. Germline V gene data show CDR1 as MDHEN and CDR2 as SYDVKM. The CDR3 region is CASSLLGGGYTF. The CDR3 DNA follows: TGTGCCAGCAGTTTATTAGGGGGTGGCTACACCTTC.

The J gene is TRBJ1-2, the V gene TRBV6-5, with D possibly matching TRBD1 (6 bases). The CDR3 covers 16 residues. The germline V gene has CDR1 MNHEY and CDR2 SVGAGI. V was clipped by 0 bases and J by 2 bases, with 13 bases between them. The CDR3 loop reads CASSYSVTGLNYGYTF. The CDR3 DNA reads as TGTGCCAGCAGTTACTCGGTCACAGGGCTCAACTATGGCTACACCTTC.

This rearrangement joins TRBV9 to TRBJ1-4; TRBD1 is a possible D gene (5 bases). This CDR3 region has 15 residues. Germline V gene data show CDR1 as SGDLS and CDR2 as YYNGEE. V lost 4 bases, J lost 4 bases, and 14 bases lay in between. CDR3 residues: CASSPRQTLNEKLFF. CDR3 nucleotide sequence: TGTGCCAGCAGCCCCCGACAGACTCTTAATGAAAAACTGTTTTTT.

J is TRBJ2-7 and V is TRBV6-1, with 8 bases that match TRBD1. V shed 6 bases, J shed 3 bases, and the junction held 4 bases outside the gene matches. CDR3 length equals 13 residues. Per the germline V gene, CDR1 is MNHNS and CDR2 is SASEGT. The CDR3 reads CASRAGGNYEQYF. CDR3 coding DNA: TGTGCCAGCAGGGCAGGGGGCAACTACGAGCAGTACTTC.

The J gene is TRBJ2-2, the V gene TRBV10-2, with D perhaps TRBD2 (7 bases). The CDR3 spans 15 residues. V lost 3 bases to trimming and J lost 4 bases, with 12 bases between them. The germline V gene has CDR1 WSHSY and CDR2 SAAADI. The CDR3 sequence: CASSEEGGTTGELFF. The CDR3 nucleotides read TGCGCCAGCAGTGAAGAGGGGGGGACCACCGGGGAGCTGTTTTTT.

The J gene is TRBJ2-5, the V gene TRBV9; D is possibly TRBD2 (6 bases). Germline CDR1 SGDLS, CDR2 YYNGEE. V gave up 0 bases and J gave up 5 bases, with 23 bases separating them. This CDR3 has 18 amino acids. CDR3 in DNA: TGTGCCAGCAGCGTAGCTACCCCCTTCGTGGAGGGGCAGGAGACCCAGTACTTC. Residues: CASSVATPFVEGQETQYF.

J is TRBJ2-5 and V is TRBV18; D is ambiguous. Between the trimmed V and J ends, which lost 3 bases and 1 base, there was a span of 21 bases. The CDR3 has 18 amino acids. CDR1 KGHSH and CDR2 LQKENI come from the germline V gene. This chain's CDR3 is CASSPLVLSTAFQETQYF. CDR3 in DNA: TGTGCCAGCTCACCTCTCGTCCTTTCTACAGCTTTCCAAGAGACCCAGTACTTC.

V is TRBV19 and J is TRBJ2-7; TRBD2 aligns across 11 bases. Losses at the gene ends were 5 bases for V and 2 bases for J; bases not matched to a gene: 5. The CDR3 consists of 15 residues. Germline V gene lookup returns CDR1 LNHDA and CDR2 SQIVND (reference sequence). Here the CDR3 DNA reads TGTGCCAGTAGTCTAGGACTAGCGGGTCCCTACGAGCAGTACTTC. Residues: CASSLGLAGPYEQYF.

This clone was counted only a few times. The chain employs TRBV6-5 and TRBJ1-3, with TRBD1 identical over 8 bases. The CDR3 has 16 residues. V trimming: 0 bases; J trimming: 2 bases; junction bases outside the gene matches: 3. Germline lookup yields CDR1 MNHEY and CDR2 SVGAGI. CDR3 residues: CASSYSGQATGNTIYF. For the CDR3, the DNA is TGTGCCAGCAGTTACTCGGGACAGGCAACTGGAAACACCATATATTTT.